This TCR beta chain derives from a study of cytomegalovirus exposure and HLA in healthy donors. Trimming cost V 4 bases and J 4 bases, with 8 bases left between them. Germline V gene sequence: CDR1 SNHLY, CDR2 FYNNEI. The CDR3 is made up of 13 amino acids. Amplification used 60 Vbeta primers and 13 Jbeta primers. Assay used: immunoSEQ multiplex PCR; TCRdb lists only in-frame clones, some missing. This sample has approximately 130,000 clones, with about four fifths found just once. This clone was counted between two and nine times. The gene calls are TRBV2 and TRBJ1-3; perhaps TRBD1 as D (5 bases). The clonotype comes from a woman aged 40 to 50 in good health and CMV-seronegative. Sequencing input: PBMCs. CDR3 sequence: CASSAGYGNTIYF. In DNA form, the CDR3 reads TGTGCCAGCAGTGCAGGGTACGGAAACACCATATATTTT.